This TCR beta chain was sequenced in a study of CD8 T cells in cerebrospinal fluid in Alzheimer's disease. Study-wide context: Clonal expansion of CSF T cells was measured with plate-based and droplet-based single-cell sequencing.

With the 10x single-cell sequencing reads reprocessed, TCRdb shows one record per CDR3 protein and no DNA. The sample spans 1,300 or so distinct CDR3 sequences; the ten largest clones claim about a tenth. CDR1 is DFQATT and CDR2 is SNEGSKA in the germline V gene (reference sequence). The CDR3 covers 13 residues. This clonotype is medium-sized by frequency. The chain combines TRBV20-1 with TRBJ2-1; TCRdb names TRBD2, which stays unverified in the absence of DNA. Sequencing was performed on cerebrospinal fluid. The sequence came from a human donor with mild cognitive impairment. The CDR3: CSASSAGPNEQFF.